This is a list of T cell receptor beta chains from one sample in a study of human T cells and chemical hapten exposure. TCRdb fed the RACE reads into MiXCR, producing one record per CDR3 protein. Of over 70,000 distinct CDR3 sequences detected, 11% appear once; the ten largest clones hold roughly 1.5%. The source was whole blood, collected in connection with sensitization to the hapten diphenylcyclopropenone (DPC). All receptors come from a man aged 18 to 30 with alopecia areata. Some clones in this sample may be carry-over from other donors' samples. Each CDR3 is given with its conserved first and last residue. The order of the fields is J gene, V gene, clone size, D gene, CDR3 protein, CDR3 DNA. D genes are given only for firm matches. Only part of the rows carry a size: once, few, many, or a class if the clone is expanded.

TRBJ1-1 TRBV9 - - CASSASEDRAEAFF TGTGCCAGCAGCGCGAGCGAGGATAGGGCAGAAGCTTTCTTT
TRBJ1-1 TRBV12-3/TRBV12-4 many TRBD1 CASSRGQEGTEAFF TGTGCCAGCAGTCGGGGACAGGAAGGGACTGAAGCTTTCTTT
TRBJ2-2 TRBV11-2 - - CASSLSRGSPELFF TGTGCCAGCAGCTTATCCCGAGGCAGCCCGGAGCTGTTTTTT
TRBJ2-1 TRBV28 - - CASSPPQGDEQFF TGTGCCAGCAGTCCCCCACAGGGCGATGAGCAGTTCTTC
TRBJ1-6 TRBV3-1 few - CASSQEGAAYNSPLHF TGTGCCAGCAGCCAAGAAGGTGCCGCCTATAATTCACCCCTCCACTTT
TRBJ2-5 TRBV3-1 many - CASSQVDPRETQYF TGTGCCAGCAGCCAAGTTGACCCCCGGGAGACCCAGTACTTC
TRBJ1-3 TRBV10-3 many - CAISESRQPSGNTIYF TGTGCCATCAGTGAGTCGCGACAGCCCTCTGGAAACACCATATATTTT
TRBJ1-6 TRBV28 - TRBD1 CASSLGGTGNSPLHF TGTGCCAGCAGTTTAGGGGGGACAGGGAATTCACCCCTCCACTTT
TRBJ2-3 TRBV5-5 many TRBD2 CASRLRGGLSDTQYF TGTGCCAGCCGGTTGCGGGGGGGCTTATCAGATACGCAGTATTTT
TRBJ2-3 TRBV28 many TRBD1 CASSSFYSDRETDTQYF TGTGCCAGCAGTTCCTTCTATTCAGACAGGGAAACAGATACGCAGTATTTT
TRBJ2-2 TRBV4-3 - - CASSPKSWRSTGELFF TGCGCCAGCAGCCCCAAGTCATGGCGAAGCACCGGGGAGCTGTTTTTT
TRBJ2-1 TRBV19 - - CASSIEGRPYNEQFF TGTGCCAGTAGTATCGAGGGGCGACCGTACAATGAGCAGTTCTTC
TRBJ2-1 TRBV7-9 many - CASSLEGRRDEQFF TGTGCCAGCAGCTTAGAAGGTCGGAGGGATGAGCAGTTCTTC
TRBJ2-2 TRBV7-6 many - CASSLSTGELFF TGTGCCAGCAGCTTAAGCACCGGGGAGCTGTTTTTT
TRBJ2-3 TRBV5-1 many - CASSLGVFSTDTQYF TGCGCCAGCAGCTTGGGAGTATTTTCCACAGATACGCAGTATTTT
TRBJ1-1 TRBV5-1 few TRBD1 CASSWAPGQGTEAFF TGCGCCAGCAGCTGGGCCCCGGGACAGGGGACTGAAGCTTTCTTT
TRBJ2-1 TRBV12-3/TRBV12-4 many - CASSPLWKSEQFF TGTGCCAGCAGTCCTTTATGGAAAAGCGAGCAGTTCTTC
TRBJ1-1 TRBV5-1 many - CASSPASVGVNTEAFF TGCGCCAGCAGCCCTGCCTCGGTTGGAGTGAACACTGAAGCTTTCTTT
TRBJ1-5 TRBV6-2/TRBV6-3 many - CASSTNYQPQHF TGTGCCAGCAGCACGAACTATCAGCCCCAGCATTTT
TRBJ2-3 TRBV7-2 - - CASSTRGADTQYF TGTGCCAGCAGCACCCGGGGCGCAGATACGCAGTATTTT
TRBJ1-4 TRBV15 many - CATSTATGSGEKLFF TGTGCCACCAGCACAGCCACAGGGTCAGGGGAAAAACTGTTTTTT
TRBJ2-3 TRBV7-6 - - CASSFLQPGRWSVNTQYF TGTGCCAGCAGCTTTTTGCAACCCGGCAGATGGTCCGTTAATACGCAGTATTTT
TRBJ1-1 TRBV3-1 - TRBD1 CASSQTTGTTEAFF TGTGCCAGCAGCCAAACGACAGGGACCACTGAAGCTTTCTTT
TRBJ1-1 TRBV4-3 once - CASSQDRTAEAFF TGCGCCAGCAGCCAAGATAGGACGGCTGAAGCTTTCTTT
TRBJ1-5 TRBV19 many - CASSIRQGSNQPQHF TGTGCCAGTAGTATTCGGCAGGGCTCTAATCAGCCCCAGCATTTT
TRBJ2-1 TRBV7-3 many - CASSSAGRYNEQFF TGTGCCAGCAGCTCGGCGGGGCGATACAATGAGCAGTTCTTC
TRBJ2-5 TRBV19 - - CASSNPGTKETQYF TGTGCCAGTAGTAATCCAGGGACGAAAGAGACCCAGTACTTC
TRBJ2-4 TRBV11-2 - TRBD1 CASRTGTGGVKNIQYF TGTGCCAGCAGAACCGGGACAGGGGGCGTTAAAAACATTCAGTACTTC
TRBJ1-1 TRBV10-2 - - CASRWTANTEAFF TGCGCCAGCAGATGGACAGCCAACACTGAAGCTTTCTTT
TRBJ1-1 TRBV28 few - CASQDQGLSTEAFF TGTGCCAGCCAAGACCAGGGGTTGAGCACTGAAGCTTTCTTT
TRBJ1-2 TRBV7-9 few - CASSLASSQYGYTF TGTGCCAGCAGCTTAGCCAGCTCTCAATATGGCTACACCTTC
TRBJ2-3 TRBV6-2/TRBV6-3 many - CASSPDSRDTQYF TGTGCCAGCAGCCCGGACAGCAGAGATACGCAGTATTTT
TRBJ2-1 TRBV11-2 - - CASSLDGGSYNEQFF TGTGCCAGCAGCTTAGACGGGGGCTCCTACAATGAGCAGTTCTTC